This T cell receptor beta chain was recovered during a study of blood T cell repertoires in COVID-19. The data were produced by immunoSEQ multiplex PCR, yet TCRdb's version contains in-frame clones alone and is incomplete. The sample includes 200,000 to 250,000 clones, more than 75% of them seen just once. CDR1 is LNHDA and CDR2 is SQIVND in the germline V gene (reference sequence). This CDR3 comprises 14 residues. Trimming cost V 9 bases and J 0 bases, with 12 bases left between them. Source material: peripheral blood. This receptor was obtained from a woman of 80 years or more with COVID-19, enrolled during active disease. This sequence joins TRBV19 and TRBJ1-5; D is possibly TRBD1 (5 bases). The chain's CDR3 is CASLRQGSNQPQHF. DNA of the CDR3: TGTGCCAGCTTACGGCAGGGTAGCAATCAGCCCCAGCATTTT.